The next 14 T cell receptor beta chains were all read from a single sample in a study of blood T cell repertoires in COVID-19. Produced via immunoSEQ multiplex PCR; TCRdb's table is partial and in-frame only. In the table there are over 200,000 clones, about 94% of which are singletons. Material: peripheral blood. Receptors originate from a man in his 60s with COVID-19, enrolled during active disease.

The rearrangement joins TRBV5-1 to TRBJ2-2, with 11 nucleotides matching TRBD2. V shed 5 bases and J 1 base; nucleotides not matched to a gene: 13. The length of the CDR3 is 19 residues. CDR1 SGHRS and CDR2 YFSETQ come from the germline V gene. The CDR3 region has the DNA TGCGCCAGCAGAACGGGATTGCTGGGGACTAGCGGGAACACCGGGGAGCTGTTTTTT. Its protein product is CASRTGLLGTSGNTGELFF.

The chain carries TRBV14 and TRBJ2-1; D remains ambiguous. V was pared by 1 base and J by 9 bases, with 10 bases between. The germline CDR1 and CDR2 sequences are SGHDN and FVKESK. The CDR3 consists of 13 residues. CDR3 DNA: TGTGCCAGCAGCCAAGGGAAACTACTTGAGCAGTTCTTC. This encodes CASSQGKLLEQFF.

The CDR3 nucleotides are TGTGCCAGCAGTTTCTCTAGCGTAGCCGGGGAGCTGTTTTTT. Translating gives CASSFSSVAGELFF. The chain couples TRBV27 to TRBJ2-2; a possible D gene is TRBD2 (6 bases). This CDR3 comprises 14 residues. From germline, CDR1 is MNHEY and CDR2 SMNVEV (reference sequence). Trimming took 3 bases from V and 6 from J, leaving 11 bases between them.

The chain carries TRBV5-1 and TRBJ1-2; D is uncertain. Germline assignment: CDR1 SGHRS and CDR2 YFSETQ. Trimming removed 0 bases at V and 3 bases at J, with 6 bases between. CDR3 size: 13 residues. The CDR3 spells CASSLDPDYGYTF. The CDR3 DNA reads as TGCGCCAGCAGCTTGGACCCAGACTATGGCTACACCTTC.

On this clone itself: Other DNA sequences from this sample encode an identical CDR3 as well. This chain links TRBV5-4 with TRBJ2-1; the match to TRBD2 covers 13 bases. The CDR3 extends over 15 amino acids. V shed 4 bases and J 6 bases; nucleotides not matched to a gene: 4. The V gene's germline CDR1 is SGHNT and CDR2 YYREEE (reference sequence). DNA of the CDR3: TGTGCCAGCAGCCCCGGGACTAGCGGGGCCAATGAGCAGTTCTTC. Protein product: CASSPGTSGANEQFF.

This clone was picked up one time. This chain connects TRBV12-5 to TRBJ2-4; D call uncertain. CDR1 is LGHNT, CDR2 FRNRAP, per germline. The CDR3 runs 14 residues. V was shortened by 2 bases and J by 0 bases, with 5 bases between the two germline ends. CDR3 residues: CASGLSLAKNIQYF. The CDR3 DNA reads TGTGCTAGTGGTTTGTCCCTAGCCAAAAACATTCAGTACTTC.

This clone was counted once. This chain joins TRBV20-1 and TRBJ1-2; weak D call: TRBD1 (5 bases). Between the trimmed V and J ends, which lost 3 bases and 7 bases, there was a span of 9 bases. This CDR3 comprises 11 residues. CDR1 and CDR2 from the germline V gene are DFQATT and SNEGSKA (reference sequence). The CDR3, as DNA: TGCAGTGCTAGGCGGCAGGGTGGCTACACCTTC. Translation: CSARRQGGYTF.

The chain joins TRBV28 to TRBJ1-4, with 7 nucleotides matching TRBD1. With V trimmed by 6 bases and J by 1 base, 2 bases remained unmatched. Germline V lookup: CDR1 MDHEN, CDR2 SYDVKM. This CDR3 comprises 14 residues. The CDR3 reads CASSRTGTNEKLFF. The CDR3 DNA sequence: TGTGCCAGCAGCCGGACAGGAACTAATGAAAAACTGTTTTTT.

This chain connects TRBV27 to TRBJ2-7; no firm D call. The V gene's germline CDR1 is MNHEY and CDR2 SMNVEV (reference sequence). The CDR3 spans 16 residues. The V gene lost 3 bases and the J gene lost 4 bases, with 19 bases spanning the gap. CDR3: CASSFFIPLDRYEQYF. The CDR3 bases are TGTGCCAGCAGTTTCTTTATCCCACTTGATCGATACGAGCAGTACTTC.

A note on this clone: Other DNA sequences in the sample encode the same CDR3. The DNA for the CDR3 is TGTGCCAGCTCACCGGACAGGGTTGGCTACGAGCAGTACTTC. The encoded protein is CASSPDRVGYEQYF. The genes are TRBV18 and TRBJ2-7; TRBD1 aligns across 8 bases. Looked up from germline, CDR1 is KGHSH and CDR2 is LQKENI. The CDR3 totals 14 residues. V lost 3 bases, J lost 3 bases, and 4 bases stayed unmatched.

The chain has TRBV3-1 (or the pseudogene TRBV3-2) and TRBJ2-2; 12 bases align to TRBD1. Germline CDR1 reads LGHDT; CDR2 reads YNNKEL (reference sequence). The CDR3 extends over 15 amino acids. V shed 5 bases, J shed 6 bases, and the junction held 4 bases outside the gene matches. CDR3 DNA sequence: TGTGCCAGCAGCGCGGGACAGGGGGCCTCCGGGGAGCTGTTTTTT. The encoded protein is CASSAGQGASGELFF.

The rearrangement uses TRBV27 and TRBJ2-2; 8 nucleotides line up with TRBD2. V trimming: 10 bases; J trimming: 4 bases; junction bases outside the gene matches: 11. The CDR3 length is 15 residues. Looked up from germline, CDR1 is MNHEY and CDR2 is SMNVEV (reference sequence). The CDR3 is CATSGSGSFTGELFF. Here the CDR3 DNA reads TGTGCCACCTCGGGGAGCGGGAGTTTCACCGGGGAGCTGTTTTTT.

The genes are TRBV7-9 and TRBJ1-1; 8 nucleotides agree with TRBD1. The CDR3 contains 15 residues. The J segment lost 6 bases and the V segment lost 5 bases, leaving 11 bases of the junction unmatched. Germline CDR1 SEHNR, CDR2 FQNEAQ (reference sequence). The CDR3 here is CASSPQTGVRAEAFF. CDR3 nucleotide sequence: TGTGCCAGCAGCCCCCAGACAGGGGTGAGGGCTGAAGCTTTCTTT.

The J gene is TRBJ1-2, the V gene TRBV9; weak D call: TRBD1 (5 bases). V lost 0 bases, J lost 4 bases, and 13 bases lay in between. Germline values: CDR1 SGDLS, CDR2 YYNGEE. CDR3 length equals 15 residues. In DNA form, the CDR3 reads TGTGCCAGCAGCGTAGCAGGGTCCTCCACCTATGGCTACACCTTC. Translating gives CASSVAGSSTYGYTF.